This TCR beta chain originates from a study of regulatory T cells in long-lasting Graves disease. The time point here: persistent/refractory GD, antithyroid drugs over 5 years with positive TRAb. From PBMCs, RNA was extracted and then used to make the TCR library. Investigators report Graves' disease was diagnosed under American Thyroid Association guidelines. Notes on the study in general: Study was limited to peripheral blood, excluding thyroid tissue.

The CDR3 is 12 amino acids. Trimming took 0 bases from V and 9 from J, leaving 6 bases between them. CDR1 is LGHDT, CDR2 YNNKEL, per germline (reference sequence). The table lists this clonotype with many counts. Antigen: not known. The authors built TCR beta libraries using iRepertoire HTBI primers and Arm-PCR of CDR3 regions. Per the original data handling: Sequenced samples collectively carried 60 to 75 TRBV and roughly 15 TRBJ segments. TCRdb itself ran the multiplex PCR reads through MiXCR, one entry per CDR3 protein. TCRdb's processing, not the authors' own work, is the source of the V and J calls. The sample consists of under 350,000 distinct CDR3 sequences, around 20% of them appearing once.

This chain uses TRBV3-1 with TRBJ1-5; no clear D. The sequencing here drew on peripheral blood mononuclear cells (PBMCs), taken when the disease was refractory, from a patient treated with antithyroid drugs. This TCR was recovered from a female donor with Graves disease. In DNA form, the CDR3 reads TGTGCCAGCAGCCAAGAAGGCTCGCCCCAGCATTTT. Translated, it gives CASSQEGSPQHF.